The 15 T cell receptor beta chains below all came from one sample that was sequenced in a study of blood T cell repertoires in COVID-19. Method: immunoSEQ multiplex PCR; TCRdb's copy keeps in-frame clones and lacks some. This table holds 150,000 to 200,000 clones, more than 85% found once. Sample: peripheral blood. The receptor set was obtained from a man in his fifties with acute or convalescent COVID-19.

The chain joins TRBV18 to TRBJ2-1, with 10 bases fitting TRBD2. With V trimmed by 7 bases and J by 6 bases, 6 bases remained unmatched. The CDR3 has 14 amino acids. Germline V gene lookup returns CDR1 KGHSH and CDR2 LQKENI. The CDR3, as DNA: TGTGCCAGCTTCCCCCCTAGCGGGAGCAATGAGCAGTTCTTC. Translation: CASFPPSGSNEQFF. Supplemented by reference TRBV18 and TRBJ2-1, the full variable domain reads NAGVMQNPRHLVRRRGQEARLRCSPMKGHSHVYWYRQLPEEGLKFMVYLQKENIIDESGMPKERFSAEFPKEGPSILRIQQVVRGDSAAYFCASFPPSGSNEQFFGPGTRLTVL.

This rearrangement joins TRBV6-4 to TRBJ2-7, with D possibly being TRBD1 (6 bases). Trimming took off 9 bases at V and 1 base at J, with 19 bases between the two ends. This CDR3 has 15 residues. Germline V gives CDR1 MRHNA, CDR2 SNTAGT. The CDR3 protein is CARSFGQLASYEQYV. The CDR3 DNA reads TGTGCCAGGAGTTTCGGACAGCTTGCTTCCTACGAGCAGTACGTC.

The chain carries TRBV7-3 and TRBJ2-3; unclear D gene. The length of the CDR3 is 15 residues. In germline, CDR1 is SGHTA, CDR2 FQGTGA. The V end was cut by 2 bases, the J end by 5 bases, with 14 bases between. CDR3 bases: TGTGCCAGCAGCTTAGGGTTGTCAAGAGGAGATACGCAGTATTTT. Its translation: CASSLGLSRGDTQYF.

The CDR3: CATSVGLAGGTTYNEQFF. The CDR3 DNA sequence: TGTGCCACCAGCGTAGGACTAGCGGGAGGGACCACCTACAATGAGCAGTTCTTC. The V and J genes are TRBV15 and TRBJ2-1, with 15 bases lining up with TRBD2. CDR3 length: 18 residues. The J segment lost 2 bases and the V segment lost 5 bases, leaving 7 bases of the junction unmatched. Germline V gene data show CDR1 as LNHNV and CDR2 as YYDKDF (reference sequence).

This clone occurred once. V is TRBV6-6 and J is TRBJ1-2; 7 nucleotides align to TRBD1. Per the germline V gene, CDR1 is MNHNY and CDR2 is SVGAGI (reference sequence). V lost 2 bases and J lost 4; bases outside the gene matches: 10. There are 16 residues in the CDR3. CDR3 sequence: CASSYGQGGSLYGYTF. The DNA for the CDR3 is TGTGCCAGCAGTTACGGGCAGGGGGGTTCTCTCTATGGCTACACCTTC.

The chain is built from TRBV28 and TRBJ2-2; perhaps TRBD2 as D (6 bases). Germline V lookup: CDR1 MDHEN, CDR2 SYDVKM. The CDR3 is 14 residues long. The V gene lost 8 bases and the J gene lost 5 bases, with 15 bases spanning the gap. CDR3 nucleotides: TGTGCCAGCCGACCTACCGGGGGAACCGGGGAGCTGTTTTTT. Translating it yields CASRPTGGTGELFF.

The chain combines TRBV7-2 with TRBJ2-2; 7 positions agree with TRBD2. Germline V CDR1 and CDR2: SGHTA, FQGNSA. The CDR3 is 15 amino acids. V dropped 1 base and J dropped 6; count of bases not matched to a gene: 5. Here the CDR3 reads CASSLVVLAAGELFF. Written as DNA, the CDR3 is TGTGCCAGCAGCTTAGTCGTGCTAGCGGCCGGGGAGCTGTTTTTT.

This chain links TRBV6-1 with TRBJ2-4; D uncertain. The germline V gene has CDR1 MNHNS and CDR2 SASEGT. The CDR3 consists of 15 residues. V was shortened by 3 bases and J by 0 bases, with 9 bases between the two germline ends. The CDR3 here is CASSDIQLAKNIQYF. The CDR3 DNA reads as TGTGCCAGCAGTGACATACAGCTAGCCAAAAACATTCAGTACTTC.

This sequence joins TRBV7-6 and TRBJ2-7; perhaps TRBD1 as D (5 bases). Germline loops: CDR1 SGHVS, CDR2 FNYEAQ. V lost 1 base and J lost 6, with 19 bases in between. This CDR3 is 16 amino acids long. CDR3 region: CASSLVGQLRLPEQYV. The CDR3, as DNA: TGTGCCAGCAGCTTAGTGGGGCAGCTACGGCTCCCCGAGCAGTACGTC.

V usage is TRBV3-1 (or the pseudogene TRBV3-2) and J usage is TRBJ1-2; no reliable D call. This CDR3 is built from 11 residues. Trimming cost V 1 base and J 6 bases, with 3 bases left between them. Germline V gives CDR1 LGHDT, CDR2 YNNKEL (reference sequence). CDR3 amino acids: CASSQGHGYTF. The CDR3 DNA reads TGTGCCAGCAGCCAAGGGCATGGCTACACCTTC.

V and J are TRBV7-3 and TRBJ1-1, with 8 bases fitting TRBD1. This CDR3 is 13 amino acids long. J lost 4 bases, V lost 4 bases, and 2 bases had no gene match. Germline CDR1 and CDR2: SGHTA and FQGTGA. The DNA of the CDR3 is TGTGCCAGCAGCTCGACAGGGGTCACTGAAGCTTTCTTT. Residues: CASSSTGVTEAFF.

The chain combines TRBV29-1 with TRBJ2-3; unclear D gene. CDR1 SQVTM and CDR2 ANQGSEA come from the germline V gene. CDR3 length equals 11 residues. V was pared by 4 bases and J by 3 bases, with 5 bases between. In nucleotides, the CDR3 is TGCAGCGTTGTCCCTACAGATACGCAGTATTTT. It encodes CSVVPTDTQYF.

This sequence joins TRBV18 and TRBJ2-1; TRBD2 agrees at 10 bases. Germline V gene sequence: CDR1 KGHSH, CDR2 LQKENI. The V segment lost 5 bases and the J segment 5 bases; nucleotides outside the gene matches: 9. This CDR3 contains 16 residues. Here the CDR3 reads CASSLYSGRADNEQFF. DNA of the CDR3: TGTGCCAGCTCATTATACAGCGGGAGGGCGGACAATGAGCAGTTCTTC.

This clone was seen just once. The V call is TRBV29-1, the J call TRBJ1-6; tentatively, D is TRBD1 (5 bases). This CDR3 region has 13 residues. V lost 4 bases, J lost 7 bases, and 11 bases lay in between. CDR1 SQVTM and CDR2 ANQGSEA come from the germline V gene. The DNA for the CDR3 is TGCAGCGTTGGACAGAATCGAAATTCACCCCTCCACTTT. This sequence encodes CSVGQNRNSPLHF.

This clone was seen more than once but under ten times. The chain carries TRBV18 and TRBJ2-2; TRBD2 matches at 7 bases. The CDR3 loop spans 14 amino acids. Germline V gene data show CDR1 as KGHSH and CDR2 as LQKENI. Trimming cost V 2 bases and J 4 bases; bases outside gene matches: 1. Here the CDR3 DNA reads TGTGCCAGCTCACCAGGCGGGGGCACCGGGGAGCTGTTTTTT. It specifies CASSPGGGTGELFF.